This TCR beta chain was sequenced for a study of neoadjuvant anti-PD-1 for oral cavity cancer. Findings of the study overall: With a few patients per group, TCR findings need larger cohorts. Higher pretreatment blood Treg/Th17 ratios correlated with higher pretreatment blood and lower post-treatment tumor TCRbeta clonality.

The table lists this clone with a count of one. As yet, its antigen is unknown. Most tumor samples had approximately 5 ug input DNA in two replicates. Generated by immunoSEQ multiplex PCR, the TCRdb table keeps only in-frame clones and is missing some. The table records approximately 4,300 clones, about 62% of them present only once. Germline V CDR1 and CDR2: WNHNN, SYGVQD (reference sequence). The junction had 9 bases not matched to a gene; V was cut back by 0 bases and J by 4 bases. The CDR3 extends over 17 amino acids. These newly diagnosed stage II-IVA oral cavity squamous cell carcinoma patients had no prior systemic or radiation treatment.

The sequencing used tumor tissue, collected before nivolumab (anti-PD-1) treatment. This TCR was sampled from a person aged 35-79 years with oral cavity squamous cell carcinoma. The rearrangement links TRBV10-1 to TRBJ1-5; TRBD1 aligns across 7 bases. CDR3 amino acids: CASSESRDRPKNQPQHF. CDR3 bases: TGCGCCAGCAGTGAGTCTAGGGACAGACCGAAAAATCAGCCCCAGCATTTT.